The present entry profiles one T cell receptor (beta chain) with its context. Time point specified: week 3, after first cycle of checkpoint inhibitor. Disease control meant complete response, partial response or stable disease at 12 weeks. Patients with prior systemic cancer treatment, concomitant immunosuppressants, or other active malignancies were excluded. Each bulk PBMC sample had approximately 0.35 ug DNA loaded. TCRdb keeps only in-frame clones here, not all; method: immunoSEQ multiplex PCR. The sample records some 12,000 clones, more than 70% being singletons. The source of the sample is a study of blood T cell dynamics during melanoma immunotherapy. V lost 0 bases and J lost 6, with 20 bases in between. This CDR3 is built from 17 residues. In germline, CDR1 is LGHNA, CDR2 YSLEER.

Sequencing used blood, obtained from a patient treated with checkpoint blockade. The TCR originated in a human donor with melanoma. The V and J genes are TRBV4-3 and TRBJ1-2, with TRBD1 as a possible D gene (6 bases). CDR3 sequence: CASSQEIPGQERNGYTF. The CDR3 region has the DNA TGCGCCAGCAGCCAAGAAATACCGGGACAAGAAAGAAATGGCTACACCTTC.